This T cell receptor (beta chain) was obtained from a study of T-cell reconstitution after alpha-beta-depleted transplantation in children. This clonotype was detected a few times. Trimming pared 2 bases from V and 4 bases from J, leaving 9 bases between. Germline-derived CDR1 and CDR2 are SGHVS and FQNEAQ. The CDR3 runs to 14 residues. The TCRbeta library was prepared with unique molecular identifiers. Each CDR3 protein is one row after TCRdb ran MiXCR on the PCR reads. The sample holds about 460,000 distinct CDR3 sequences, about an eighth seen once. Sequencing was performed on PBMCs, mostly from graft donor cells, taken 180 days after TCRalphabeta/CD19-depleted stem cell transplant. This clonotype was sampled from a female patient between 2 and 15 years old who had a stem cell transplant for aplastic anemia, so the T cells may come from the graft donor. This chain joins TRBV7-8 and TRBJ2-1; no firm D call. CDR3 sequence: CASSLMWEYNEQFF. The CDR3 DNA is TGTGCCAGCAGCTTAATGTGGGAATACAATGAGCAGTTCTTC.